The clone carrying this T cell receptor beta chain occurred a few times. Its antigen is as yet unknown. This sample was taken from a study of T cells in localized non-small cell lung cancer. This CDR3 comprises 11 residues. Trimming took 8 bases from V and 7 from J, leaving 11 bases between them. Study-level findings and limits: Adjacent lung had a median roughly 50 of the 100 largest tumor clones.

The data were produced by immunoSEQ multiplex PCR, yet TCRdb's version contains in-frame clones alone and is incomplete. The table includes about 14,000 clones, roughly 28% detected once. The source is a female donor older than 55 with stage I lung adenocarcinoma. The chain uses TRBV6-7 and TRBJ1-1; D remains unclear. TRBV6-7 is known as an ORF, though its function is uncertain. Source: lung tumor tissue, taken before any cancer treatment. The CDR3 here is CASGWKGEAFF. The CDR3 DNA follows: TGTGCCAGCGGTTGGAAAGGTGAAGCTTTCTTT.